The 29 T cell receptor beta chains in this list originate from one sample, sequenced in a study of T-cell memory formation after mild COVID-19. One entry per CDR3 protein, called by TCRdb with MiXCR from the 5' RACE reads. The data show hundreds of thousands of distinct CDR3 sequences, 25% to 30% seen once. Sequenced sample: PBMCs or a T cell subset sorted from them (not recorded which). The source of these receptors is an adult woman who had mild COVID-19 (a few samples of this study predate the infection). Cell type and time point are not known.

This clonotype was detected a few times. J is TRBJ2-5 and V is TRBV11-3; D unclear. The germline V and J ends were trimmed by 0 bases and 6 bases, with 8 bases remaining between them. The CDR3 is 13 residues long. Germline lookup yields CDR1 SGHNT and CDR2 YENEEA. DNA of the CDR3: TGTGCCAGCAGCTTAGATCAACTGCAGACCCAGTACTTC. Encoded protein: CASSLDQLQTQYF.

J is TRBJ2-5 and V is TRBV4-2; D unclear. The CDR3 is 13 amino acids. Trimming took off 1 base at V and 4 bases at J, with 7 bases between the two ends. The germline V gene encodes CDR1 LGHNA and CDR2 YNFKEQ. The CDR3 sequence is CASSQVLGETQYF. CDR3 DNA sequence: TGTGCCAGCAGCCAAGTTTTGGGAGAGACCCAGTACTTC.

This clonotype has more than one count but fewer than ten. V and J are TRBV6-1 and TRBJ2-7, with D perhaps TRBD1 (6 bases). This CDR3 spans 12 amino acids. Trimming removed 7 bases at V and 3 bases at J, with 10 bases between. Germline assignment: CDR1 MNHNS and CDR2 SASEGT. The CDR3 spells CASKGDNYEQYF. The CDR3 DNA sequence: TGTGCCAGCAAGGGGGACAACTACGAGCAGTACTTC.

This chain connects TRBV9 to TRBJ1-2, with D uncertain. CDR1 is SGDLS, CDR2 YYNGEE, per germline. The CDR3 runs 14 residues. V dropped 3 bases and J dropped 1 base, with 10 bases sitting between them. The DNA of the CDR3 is TGTGCCAGCAGCGCCACAAGTATTAACTATGGCTACACCTTC. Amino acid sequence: CASSATSINYGYTF.

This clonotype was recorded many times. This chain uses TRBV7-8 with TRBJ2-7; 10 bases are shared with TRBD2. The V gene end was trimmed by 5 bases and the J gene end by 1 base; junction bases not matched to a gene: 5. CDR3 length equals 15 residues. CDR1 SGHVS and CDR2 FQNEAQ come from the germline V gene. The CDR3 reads CASSLRTSGSYEQYF. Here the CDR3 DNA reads TGTGCCAGCAGCCTACGGACTAGCGGTTCCTACGAGCAGTACTTC. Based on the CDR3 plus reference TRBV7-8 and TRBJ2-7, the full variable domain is GAGVSQSPRYKVAKRGQDVALRCDPISGHVSLFWYQQALGQGPEFLTYFQNEAQLDKSGLPSDRFFAERPEGSVSTLKIQRTQQEDSAVYLCASSLRTSGSYEQYFGPGTRLTVT.

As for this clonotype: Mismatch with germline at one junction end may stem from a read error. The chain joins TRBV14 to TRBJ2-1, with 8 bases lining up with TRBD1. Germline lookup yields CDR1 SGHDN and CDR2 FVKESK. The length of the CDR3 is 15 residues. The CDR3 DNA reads TGTGCCAGCAGCCAAGACGTTGGCAGGGGGCAGATCGGGGTCTTC. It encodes CASSQDVGRGQIGVF.

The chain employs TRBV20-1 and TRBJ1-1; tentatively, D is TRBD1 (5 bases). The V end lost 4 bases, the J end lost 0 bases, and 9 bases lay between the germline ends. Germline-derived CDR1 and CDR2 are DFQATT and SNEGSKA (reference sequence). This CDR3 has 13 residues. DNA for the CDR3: TGCAGTGCTACGGGGACCTTGAACACTGAAGCTTTCTTT. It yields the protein CSATGTLNTEAFF.

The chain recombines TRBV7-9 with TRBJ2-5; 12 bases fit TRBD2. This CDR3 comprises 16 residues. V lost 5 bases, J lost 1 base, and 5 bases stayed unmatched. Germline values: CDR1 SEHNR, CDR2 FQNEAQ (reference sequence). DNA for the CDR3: TGTGCCAGCAGCGAAGGGACTAGCGGGCTCCAAGAGACCCAGTACTTC. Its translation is CASSEGTSGLQETQYF.

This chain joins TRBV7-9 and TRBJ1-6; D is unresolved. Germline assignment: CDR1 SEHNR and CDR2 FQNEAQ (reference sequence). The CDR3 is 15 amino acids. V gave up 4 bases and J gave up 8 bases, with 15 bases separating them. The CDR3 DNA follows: TGTGCCAGCAGCTCATCCTATCCGCGTTATTCACCCCTCCACTTT. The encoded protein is CASSSSYPRYSPLHF. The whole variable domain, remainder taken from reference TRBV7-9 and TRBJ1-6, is DTGVSQNPRHKITKRGQNVTFRCDPISEHNRLYWYRQTLGQGPEFLTYFQNEAQLEKSRLLSDRFSAERPKGSFSTLEIQRTEQGDSAMYLCASSSSYPRYSPLHFGNGTRLTVT.

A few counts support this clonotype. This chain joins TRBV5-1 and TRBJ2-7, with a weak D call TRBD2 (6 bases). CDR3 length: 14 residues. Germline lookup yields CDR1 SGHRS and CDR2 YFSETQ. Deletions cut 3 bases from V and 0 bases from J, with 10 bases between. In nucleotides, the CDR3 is TGCGCCAGCAGCTCGTCCGGGAGCTCCTACGAGCAGTACTTC. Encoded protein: CASSSSGSSYEQYF.

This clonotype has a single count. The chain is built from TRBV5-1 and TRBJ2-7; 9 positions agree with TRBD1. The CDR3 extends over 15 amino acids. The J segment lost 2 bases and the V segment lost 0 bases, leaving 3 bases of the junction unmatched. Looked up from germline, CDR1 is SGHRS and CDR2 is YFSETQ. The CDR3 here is CASSLGTGGAYEQYF. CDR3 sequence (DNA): TGCGCCAGCAGCTTGGGAACAGGGGGCGCCTACGAGCAGTACTTC.

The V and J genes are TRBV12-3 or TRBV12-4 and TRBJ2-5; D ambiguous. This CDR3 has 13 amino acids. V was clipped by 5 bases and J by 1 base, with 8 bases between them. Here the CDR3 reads CASSRPLQETQYF. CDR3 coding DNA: TGTGCCAGCAGTCGACCCCTCCAAGAGACCCAGTACTTC.

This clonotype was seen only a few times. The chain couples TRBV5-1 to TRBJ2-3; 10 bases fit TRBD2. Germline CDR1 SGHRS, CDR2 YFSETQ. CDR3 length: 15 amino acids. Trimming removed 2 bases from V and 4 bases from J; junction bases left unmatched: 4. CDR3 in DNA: TGCGCCAGCAGCTTTGAACTAGCGGGGCCAGATACGCAGTATTTT. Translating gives CASSFELAGPDTQYF.

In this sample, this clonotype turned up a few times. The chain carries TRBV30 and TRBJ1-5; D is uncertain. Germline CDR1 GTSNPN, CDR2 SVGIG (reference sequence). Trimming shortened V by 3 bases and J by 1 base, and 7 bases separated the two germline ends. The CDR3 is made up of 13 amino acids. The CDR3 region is CAWSRQSNQPQHF. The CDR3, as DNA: TGTGCCTGGAGCCGACAAAGCAATCAGCCCCAGCATTTT.

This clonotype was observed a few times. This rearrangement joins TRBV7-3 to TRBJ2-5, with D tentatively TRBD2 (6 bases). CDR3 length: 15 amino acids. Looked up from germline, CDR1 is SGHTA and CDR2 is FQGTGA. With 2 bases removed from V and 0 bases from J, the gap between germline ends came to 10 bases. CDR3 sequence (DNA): TGTGCCAGCAGCTTATCGGGAGTTCACCAAGAGACCCAGTACTTC. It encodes CASSLSGVHQETQYF.

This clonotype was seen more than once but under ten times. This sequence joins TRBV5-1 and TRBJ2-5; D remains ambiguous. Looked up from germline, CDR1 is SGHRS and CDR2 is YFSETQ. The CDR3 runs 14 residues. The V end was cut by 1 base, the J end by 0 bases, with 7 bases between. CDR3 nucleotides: TGCGCCAGCAGCTTGATGTGGGACCAAGAGACCCAGTACTTC. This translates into CASSLMWDQETQYF.

CDR3 coding DNA: TGTGCCAGCAGGCCACCCGGGACAGGGGATAACGGGGAGCTGTTTTTT. As protein: CASRPPGTGDNGELFF. The chain has TRBV6-6 and TRBJ2-2; 10 nucleotides align to TRBD1. Per germline, CDR1 MNHNY and CDR2 SVGAGI (reference sequence). J lost 7 bases, V lost 6 bases, and 11 bases had no gene match. The CDR3 length is 16 residues.

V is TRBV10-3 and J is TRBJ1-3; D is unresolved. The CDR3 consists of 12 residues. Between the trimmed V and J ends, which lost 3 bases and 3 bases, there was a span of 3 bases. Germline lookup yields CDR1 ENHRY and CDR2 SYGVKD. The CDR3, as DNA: TGTGCCATCAGTGAAGGTGGAAACACCATATATTTT. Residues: CAISEGGNTIYF.

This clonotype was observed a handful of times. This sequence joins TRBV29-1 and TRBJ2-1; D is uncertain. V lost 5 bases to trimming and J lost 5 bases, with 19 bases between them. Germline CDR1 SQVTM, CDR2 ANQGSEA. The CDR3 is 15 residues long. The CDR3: CSVNPFSGPNNEQFF. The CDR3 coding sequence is TGCAGCGTTAACCCCTTCAGTGGGCCAAACAATGAGCAGTTCTTC.

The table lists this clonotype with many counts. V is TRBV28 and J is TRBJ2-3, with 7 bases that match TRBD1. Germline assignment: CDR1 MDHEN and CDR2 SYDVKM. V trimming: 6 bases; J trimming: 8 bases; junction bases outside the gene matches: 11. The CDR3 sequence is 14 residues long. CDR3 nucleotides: TGTGCCAGCAGCCCAGGGGGACCTCGGCCTACGCAGTATTTT. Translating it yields CASSPGGPRPTQYF.

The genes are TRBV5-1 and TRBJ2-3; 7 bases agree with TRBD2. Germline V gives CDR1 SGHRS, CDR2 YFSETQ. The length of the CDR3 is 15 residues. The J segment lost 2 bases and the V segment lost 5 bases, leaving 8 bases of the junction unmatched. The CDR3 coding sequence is TGCGCCAGCAGGAAAGACGGGGGGTCCACAGATACGCAGTATTTT. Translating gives CASRKDGGSTDTQYF.

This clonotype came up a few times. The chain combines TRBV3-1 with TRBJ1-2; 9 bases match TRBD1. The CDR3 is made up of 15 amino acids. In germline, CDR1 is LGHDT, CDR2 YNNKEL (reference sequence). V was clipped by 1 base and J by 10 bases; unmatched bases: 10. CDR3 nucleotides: TGTGCCAGCAGCCAAGTTCGGGGGACAGGGCAGGCCTACACCTTC. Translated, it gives CASSQVRGTGQAYTF.

In nucleotides, the CDR3 is TGTGCCAGCAGCTTATTTAAGTCACGACACATGAACACTGAAGCTTTCTTT. Encoded protein: CASSLFKSRHMNTEAFF. The chain carries TRBV7-3 and TRBJ1-1; D is ambiguous. Germline CDR1 is SGHTA and CDR2 is FQGTGA. The V end lost 2 bases, the J end lost 0 bases, and 16 bases lay between the germline ends. There are 17 residues in the CDR3.

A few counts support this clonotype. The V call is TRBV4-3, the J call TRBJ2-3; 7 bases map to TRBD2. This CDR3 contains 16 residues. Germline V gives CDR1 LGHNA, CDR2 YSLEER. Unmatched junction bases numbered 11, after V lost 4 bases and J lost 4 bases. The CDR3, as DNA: TGCGCCAGCAGCCCCAGCAGGGCGGGAGTACCAGATACGCAGTATTTT. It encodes CASSPSRAGVPDTQYF.

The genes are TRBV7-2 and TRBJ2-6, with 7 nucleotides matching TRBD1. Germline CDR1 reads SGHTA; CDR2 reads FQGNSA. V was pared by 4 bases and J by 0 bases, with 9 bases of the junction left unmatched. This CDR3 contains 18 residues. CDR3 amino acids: CASSSRDSPSSGANVLTF. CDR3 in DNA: TGTGCCAGCAGCTCCCGGGACAGCCCCTCCTCTGGGGCCAACGTCCTGACTTTC.

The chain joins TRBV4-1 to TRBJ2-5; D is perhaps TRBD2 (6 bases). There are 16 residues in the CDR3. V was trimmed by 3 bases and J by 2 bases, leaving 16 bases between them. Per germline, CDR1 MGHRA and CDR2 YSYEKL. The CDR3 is CASSHPLEGRQETQYF. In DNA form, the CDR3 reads TGCGCCAGCAGCCACCCTTTAGAGGGGAGGCAAGAGACCCAGTACTTC.

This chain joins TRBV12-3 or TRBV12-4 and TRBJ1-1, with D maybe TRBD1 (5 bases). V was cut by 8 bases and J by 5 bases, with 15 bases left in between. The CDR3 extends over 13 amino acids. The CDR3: CASHAGGRTEAFF. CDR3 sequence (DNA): TGTGCCAGCCACGCCGGGGGTCGGACTGAAGCTTTCTTT.

The CDR3 region is CASSNGDNSPLHF. CDR3 nucleotides: TGTGCCAGCAGTAACGGGGATAATTCACCCCTCCACTTT. The chain carries TRBV25-1 and TRBJ1-6, with D unclear. The CDR3 extends over 13 amino acids. V lost 5 bases, J lost 5 bases, and 7 bases lay in between. The V gene's germline CDR1 is MGHDK and CDR2 SYGVNS.

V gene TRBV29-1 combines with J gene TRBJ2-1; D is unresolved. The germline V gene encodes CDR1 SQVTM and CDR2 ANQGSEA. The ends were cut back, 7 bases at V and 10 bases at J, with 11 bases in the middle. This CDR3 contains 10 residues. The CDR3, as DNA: TGCAGCGGCTCGGGTAGGGAGCAGTTCTTC. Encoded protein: CSGSGREQFF.